These 7 T cell receptor beta chains were all obtained from the same sample, sequenced in a study of T cells in Graves' hyperthyroidism and ophthalmopathy. It was RNA transcripts that yielded the amplified TCR beta CDR3 regions. Carried out on the TCR CDR3, a first-round RT-PCR used the HTBI primer set. Via MiXCR, TCRdb re-called the multiplex PCR reads, giving one row per CDR3 protein. The repertoire has hundreds of thousands of distinct CDR3 sequences, around a quarter of them found once; the top ten carry 11%. The sample comprised blood. The receptors shown here come from a woman in her twenties or thirties with Graves' ophthalmopathy.

In its sample, this clonotype was seen many times. The chain carries TRBV6-5 and TRBJ2-2; D might be TRBD2 (7 bases). CDR1 and CDR2 (germline): MNHEY, SVGAGI. The CDR3 runs 16 residues. Trimming stripped 0 bases from V and 4 bases from J, with 12 bases between. In DNA form, the CDR3 reads TGTGCCAGCAGTTACTCCGGGGGGCTAGGCACCGGGGAGCTGTTTTTT. This gives the protein CASSYSGGLGTGELFF.

This clonotype was picked up many times. This chain connects TRBV19 to TRBJ1-1; 8 positions agree with TRBD1. V shed 3 bases, J shed 10 bases, and the junction held 4 bases outside the gene matches. The CDR3 totals 12 residues. In germline, CDR1 is LNHDA, CDR2 SQIVND (reference sequence). CDR3 loop: CASSIIRGRAFF. CDR3 bases: TGTGCCAGTAGTATCATCAGGGGGCGAGCTTTCTTT.

At least ten counts were recorded for this clonotype. The CDR3 bases are TGTGCCAGTAGCCCAGGGGAAGGGGCCAACGTCCTGACTTTC. Translation: CASSPGEGANVLTF. V usage is TRBV19 and J usage is TRBJ2-6; D perhaps matches TRBD1 (6 bases). The germline gives CDR1 LNHDA, CDR2 SQIVND (reference sequence). The length of the CDR3 is 14 residues. Trimming shortened V by 6 bases and J by 4 bases, and 10 bases separated the two germline ends.

This clonotype was observed many times. The genes are TRBV30 and TRBJ2-4; TRBD2 is a possible D gene (6 bases). The V and J ends lost 0 bases and 10 bases respectively, with 10 bases between them. The CDR3 spans 12 residues. Germline lookup yields CDR1 GTSNPN and CDR2 SVGIG (reference sequence). The CDR3 region is CAWSVEGRIQYF. The CDR3 DNA sequence: TGTGCCTGGAGTGTGGAGGGCCGGATTCAGTACTTC.

This clonotype was recorded at least ten times. The chain has TRBV11-2 and TRBJ1-1, with D perhaps TRBD1 (5 bases). The germline V gene encodes CDR1 SGHAT and CDR2 FQNNGV. V was cut by 5 bases and J by 4 bases, with 17 bases left in between. This CDR3 has 15 amino acids. The DNA for the CDR3 is TGTGCCAGCAGCACCCCTGACCGGGGCAGCACTGAAGCTTTCTTT. Translating gives CASSTPDRGSTEAFF.

There are many counts of this clonotype. The chain has TRBV19 and TRBJ1-1; 7 bases map to TRBD1. The CDR3 is 14 amino acids. The germline V gene encodes CDR1 LNHDA and CDR2 SQIVND (reference sequence). Losses at the gene ends were 7 bases for V and 0 bases for J; bases not matched to a gene: 5. The CDR3 coding sequence is TGTGCCAGTACCCAGGACAGGCTGAACACTGAAGCTTTCTTT. Translating gives CASTQDRLNTEAFF.

This clonotype was observed at least ten times. The CDR3 DNA follows: TGTGCCAGCAGCCACAGGGGGCGCGTGGGAGCTTTCTTT. Translated, it gives CASSHRGRVGAFF. The J gene is TRBJ1-1, the V gene TRBV11-2; 9 bases align to TRBD1. The length of the CDR3 is 13 residues. V gave up 5 bases and J gave up 10 bases; unmatched junction bases: 8. Germline CDR1 reads SGHAT; CDR2 reads FQNNGV.